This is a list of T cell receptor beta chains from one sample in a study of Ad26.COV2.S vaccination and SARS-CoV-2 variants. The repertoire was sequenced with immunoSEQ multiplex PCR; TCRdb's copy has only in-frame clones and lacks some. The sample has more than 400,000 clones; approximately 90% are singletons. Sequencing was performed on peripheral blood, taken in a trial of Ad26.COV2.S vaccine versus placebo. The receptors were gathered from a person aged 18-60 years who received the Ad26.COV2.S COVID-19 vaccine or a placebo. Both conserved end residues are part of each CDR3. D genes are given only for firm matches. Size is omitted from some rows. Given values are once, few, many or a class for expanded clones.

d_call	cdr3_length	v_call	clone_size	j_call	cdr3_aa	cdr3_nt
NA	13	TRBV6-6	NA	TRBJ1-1	CASSLQVAYEAFF	TGTGCCAGCAGCCTACAAGTTGCATATGAAGCTTTCTTT
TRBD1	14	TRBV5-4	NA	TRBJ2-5	CASSLQGRGETQYF	TGTGCCAGCAGCTTACAGGGGCGAGGAGAGACCCAGTACTTC
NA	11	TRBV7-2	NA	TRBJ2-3	CASSFADTQYF	TGTGCCAGCAGCTTCGCAGATACGCAGTATTTT
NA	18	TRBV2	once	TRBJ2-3	CASKDGWGAFERADTQYF	TGTGCCAGCAAAGACGGTTGGGGGGCCTTTGAGAGGGCAGATACGCAGTATTTT
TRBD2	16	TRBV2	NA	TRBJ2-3	CASTAWGGGSTDTQYF	TGTGCCAGCACCGCTTGGGGCGGGGGGAGCACAGATACGCAGTATTTT
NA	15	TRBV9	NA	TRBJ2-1	CASSVGRWSYNEQFF	TGTGCCAGCAGCGTAGGGCGCTGGTCCTACAATGAGCAGTTCTTC
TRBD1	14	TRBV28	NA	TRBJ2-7	CASSPTGGLYEQYF	TGTGCCAGCAGTCCGACAGGGGGGCTCTACGAGCAGTACTTC
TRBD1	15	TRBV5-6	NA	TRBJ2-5	CASSAWDREQETQYF	TGTGCCAGCAGCGCGTGGGACAGAGAGCAAGAGACCCAGTACTTC
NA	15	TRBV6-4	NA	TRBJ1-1	CASSDRGGGNTEAFF	TGTGCCAGCAGTGACCGTGGGGGAGGGAATACTGAAGCTTTCTTT
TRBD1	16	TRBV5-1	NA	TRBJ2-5	CASSWEDRGREETQYF	TGCGCCAGCAGCTGGGAGGACAGGGGGCGGGAGGAGACCCAGTACTTC
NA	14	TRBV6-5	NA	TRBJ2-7	CASRAPGPRDEQYF	TGTGCCAGCAGGGCGCCGGGGCCTAGGGACGAGCAGTACTTC
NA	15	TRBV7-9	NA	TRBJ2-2	CASLPRETNTGELFF	TGTGCCAGCCTCCCCCGGGAAACCAACACCGGGGAGCTGTTTTTT
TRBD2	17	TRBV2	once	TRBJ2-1	CASSKSLVGGAYNEQFF	TGTGCCAGCAGTAAATCCCTCGTTGGGGGGGCCTACAATGAGCAGTTCTTC
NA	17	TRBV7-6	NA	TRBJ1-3	CASSLKAPGDSGNTIYF	TGTGCCAGCAGCTTAAAGGCCCCAGGGGACTCTGGAAACACCATATATTTT
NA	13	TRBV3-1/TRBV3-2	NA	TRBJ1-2	CASSQGQNYGYTF	TGTGCCAGCAGCCAAGGACAAAACTATGGCTACACCTTC
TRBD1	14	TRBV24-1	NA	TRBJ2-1	CATSRGRSYNEQFF	TGTGCCACCAGTAGGGGGCGCTCCTACAATGAGCAGTTCTTC
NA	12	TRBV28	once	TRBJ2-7	CASSLVRYEQYF	TGTGCCAGCAGTTTAGTTCGGTACGAGCAGTACTTC
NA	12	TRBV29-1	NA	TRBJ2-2	CSVVTYTGELFF	TGCAGCGTTGTAACATACACCGGGGAGCTGTTTTTT
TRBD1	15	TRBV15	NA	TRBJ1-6	CATSDTRTGAGPLHF	TGTGCCACCAGCGATACACGGACAGGTGCGGGGCCCCTCCACTTT
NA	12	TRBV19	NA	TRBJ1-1	CASKEGGTEAFF	TGTGCCAGTAAAGAGGGCGGCACTGAAGCTTTCTTT
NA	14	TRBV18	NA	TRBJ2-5	CASSLSDRFGTQYF	TGTGCCAGCTCACTTTCCGACAGATTCGGGACCCAGTACTTC
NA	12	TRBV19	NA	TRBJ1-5	CASTSGEQPQHF	TGTGCCAGTACGAGCGGAGAACAGCCCCAGCATTTT